Below, 13 T cell receptor beta chains from the same sample are listed, as sequenced in a study of cytomegalovirus exposure and HLA in healthy donors. Primers included in the PCR were 60 Vbeta and 13 Jbeta primers. Assay used: immunoSEQ multiplex PCR; TCRdb lists only in-frame clones, some missing. The data contain around 200,000 clones, over 65% of them singletons. Source material: PBMCs. These receptors all come from a woman aged 55 to 70 in good health and CMV-seropositive.

The chain links TRBV5-1 to TRBJ2-1; D gene unclear. The CDR3 runs to 13 residues. CDR1 is SGHRS, CDR2 YFSETQ, per germline. V dropped 0 bases and J dropped 5 bases, with 6 bases sitting between them. The CDR3 loop reads CASSLGRDNEQFF. For the CDR3, the DNA is TGCGCCAGCAGCTTGGGCCGAGACAATGAGCAGTTCTTC. The full variable domain, in which reference TRBV5-1 and TRBJ2-1 provide the parts outside the CDR3, is KAGVTQTPRYLIKTRGQQVTLSCSPISGHRSVSWYQQTPGQGLQFLFEYFSETQRNKGNFPGRFSGRQFSNSRSEMNVSTLELGDSALYLCASSLGRDNEQFFGPGTRLTVL.

The CDR3 here is CASSVLGREQYF. CDR3 sequence (DNA): TGTGCCAGCTCCGTGTTGGGGCGCGAGCAGTACTTC. V is TRBV18 and J is TRBJ2-7; tentatively, D is TRBD1 (5 bases). Trimming cost V 6 bases and J 6 bases, with 12 bases left between them. Germline CDR1 KGHSH, CDR2 LQKENI. The CDR3 has 12 amino acids.

The rearrangement joins TRBV6-6 to TRBJ2-5; 12 bases map to TRBD2. The DNA end lines up better with TRBJ2-7; the J call may be wrong. Germline CDR1 and CDR2: MNHNY and SVGAGI (reference sequence). The CDR3 consists of 15 residues. The CDR3 is CASKLTSGGTYEQYF. CDR3 nucleotide sequence: TGTGCCAGCAAACTGACTAGCGGGGGAACCTACGAGCAGTACTTC.

This chain joins TRBV4-2 and TRBJ2-7; the match to TRBD2 covers 8 bases. Germline loops: CDR1 LGHNA, CDR2 YNFKEQ. This CDR3 region has 16 residues. V lost 0 bases, J lost 4 bases, and 8 bases stayed unmatched. The CDR3 DNA reads TGTGCCAGCAGCCAAGACCGGACTAGCCCCTCTTACGAGCAGTACTTC. Translation: CASSQDRTSPSYEQYF.

This chain uses TRBV7-3 with TRBJ2-3, with TRBD1 identical over 7 bases. Germline loops: CDR1 SGHTA, CDR2 FQGTGA. This CDR3 has 13 residues. V was pared by 5 bases and J by 4 bases, with 3 bases of the junction left unmatched. The CDR3 region is CASSTTGSDTQYF. In DNA, the CDR3 is TGTGCCAGCAGCACGACAGGGTCAGATACGCAGTATTTT.

This clone was seen a few times. The V gene is TRBV19, the J gene TRBJ2-5; D is undetermined. Germline assignment: CDR1 LNHDA and CDR2 SQIVND (reference sequence). This CDR3 is 13 amino acids long. The ends were cut back, 5 bases at V and 0 bases at J, with 7 bases in the middle. The DNA of the CDR3 is TGTGCCAGTAGTCAGGTGTACCAAGAGACCCAGTACTTC. Translating gives CASSQVYQETQYF.

The rearrangement uses TRBV4-1 and TRBJ1-6; tentative D call: TRBD1 (5 bases). The CDR3 is made up of 17 amino acids. Germline lookup yields CDR1 MGHRA and CDR2 YSYEKL. V lost 0 bases and J lost 7, with 16 bases in between. The CDR3 nucleotides read TGCGCCAGCAGCCAAGATATGGCAGGGCCTGGGAATTCACCCCTCCACTTT. It is translated as CASSQDMAGPGNSPLHF.

V gene TRBV27 combines with J gene TRBJ2-3; D may be TRBD1 (6 bases). V was shortened by 5 bases and J by 5 bases, with 14 bases between the two germline ends. The CDR3 consists of 14 residues. Germline V CDR1 and CDR2: MNHEY, SMNVEV (reference sequence). This CDR3 reads CASSPDSYEDTQYF. The CDR3 DNA sequence: TGTGCCAGCAGTCCGGACAGCTACGAAGATACGCAGTATTTT.

The J gene is TRBJ2-5, the V gene TRBV7-2; D may be TRBD1 (6 bases). V was pared by 1 base and J by 2 bases, with 11 bases between. Germline values: CDR1 SGHTA, CDR2 FQGNSA. This CDR3 has 15 amino acids. As DNA, the CDR3 is TGTGCCAGCAGCTTAGTTGGGGGCAGTCAAGAGACCCAGTACTTC. It translates to CASSLVGGSQETQYF. Together with reference TRBV7-2 and TRBJ2-5, the CDR3 gives the full variable domain: GAGVSQSPSNKVTEKGKDVELRCDPISGHTALYWYRQSLGQGLEFLIYFQGNSAPDKSGLPSDRFSAERTGGSVSTLTIQRTQQEDSAVYLCASSLVGGSQETQYFGPGTRLLVL.

This CDR3 is CASSGGTSGIYEQYF. CDR3 nucleotide sequence: TGTGCCAGCAGCGGCGGGACTAGCGGAATCTACGAGCAGTACTTC. The chain links TRBV2 to TRBJ2-7, with 11 positions matching TRBD2. The germline V gene has CDR1 SNHLY and CDR2 FYNNEI. With V trimmed by 6 bases and J by 3 bases, 7 bases remained unmatched. The CDR3 totals 15 residues. The full variable domain, rest sourced from reference TRBV2 and TRBJ2-7, is EPEVTQTPSHQVTQMGQEVILRCVPISNHLYFYWYRQILGQKVEFLVSFYNNEISEKSEIFDDQFSVERPDGSNFTLKIRSTKLEDSAMYFCASSGGTSGIYEQYFGPGTRLTVT.

This chain links TRBV6-6 with TRBJ1-3, with 7 bases that match TRBD1. Germline loops: CDR1 MNHNY, CDR2 SVGAGI (reference sequence). V was pared by 5 bases and J by 3 bases, with 1 base of the junction left unmatched. The CDR3 contains 13 residues. This chain's CDR3 is CASSDRDGNTIYF. The CDR3 DNA sequence: TGTGCCAGCAGTGACAGGGATGGAAACACCATATATTTT.

The chain employs TRBV18 and TRBJ2-3; tentatively, D is TRBD2 (6 bases). V gave up 0 bases and J gave up 3 bases, with 13 bases separating them. From germline, CDR1 is KGHSH and CDR2 LQKENI. This CDR3 comprises 16 residues. The CDR3 coding sequence is TGTGCCAGCTCACCACCTCCGCACGCGGGGACAGATACGCAGTATTTT. This codes for CASSPPPHAGTDTQYF. The variable domain in full, completed from reference TRBV18 and TRBJ2-3, reads NAGVMQNPRHLVRRRGQEARLRCSPMKGHSHVYWYRQLPEEGLKFMVYLQKENIIDESGMPKERFSAEFPKEGPSILRIQQVVRGDSAAYFCASSPPPHAGTDTQYFGPGTRLTVL.

The chain employs TRBV27 and TRBJ2-7; 8 bases are shared with TRBD2. Germline V lookup: CDR1 MNHEY, CDR2 SMNVEV (reference sequence). With V trimmed by 2 bases and J by 2 bases, 5 bases remained unmatched. This CDR3 has 15 residues. CDR3 nucleotides: TGTGCCAGCAGTTTAAGCGGGAGCGTCCCCTACGAGCAGTACTTC. It codes for CASSLSGSVPYEQYF.